These T cell receptor beta chains were read from a single sample in a study of T cell responses to AZD1222 COVID-19 vaccine. The protocol was immunoSEQ multiplex PCR, while the TCRdb copy is restricted to in-frame clones and leaves out a portion. Of 140,000 to 150,000 clones listed, 80% to 90% are singletons. This sample comprised peripheral blood, obtained on day 0 of AZD1222 vaccination. These receptors were taken from an adult in good health. Each CDR3 is given with its conserved first and last residue. A D gene is named only where the DNA matches it firmly. Expanded clones get a size class; other rows say once, few or many, or leave the size out.

>TRBJ1-2|-|TRBD1|TRBV6-5
TGTGCCAGCACGGGACAGGGGGGAGGCTACACCTTC
CASTGQGGGYTF
>TRBJ1-1|-|TRBD1|TRBV30
TGTGCCTGGAGCAGGGGACAGGGAACTGAAGCTTTCTTT
CAWSRGQGTEAFF
>TRBJ2-3|few|TRBD2|TRBV11-3
TGTGCCAGTAGCGGGGGGAGGGATACGCAGTATTTT
CASSGGRDTQYF
>TRBJ2-1|-|-|TRBV2
TGTGCCAGCGAGGGGGGTTCAGGGTACAATGAGCAGTTCTTC
CASEGGSGYNEQFF
>TRBJ2-5|-|-|TRBV5-1
TGCGCCACGAGTTGGACCCTGGGGGAGACCCAGTACTTC
CATSWTLGETQYF
>TRBJ1-1|-|-|TRBV27
TGTGCCAGCAGTATCACTATAAGTAATACGGACACTGAAGCTTTCTTT
CASSITISNTDTEAFF
>TRBJ1-6|-|TRBD1|TRBV5-1
TGCGGGAGGGACAGTTCCCAGGGTTATTCACCCCTCCACTTT
CGRDSSQGYSPLHF
>TRBJ2-1|-|TRBD1|TRBV6-5
TGTGCCAGCAGAGCCGGGACAGGGGGCTACAATGAGCAGTTCTTC
CASRAGTGGYNEQFF
>TRBJ2-1|-|-|TRBV12-5
TGTGCTAGTGGTTTGGTTGTCCCCCAAAGTGGGAATGAGCAGTTCTTC
CASGLVVPQSGNEQFF
>TRBJ1-2|-|-|TRBV28
TGTGCCAGCAGTCACCCGGGACAAAGCAACTATGGCTACACCTTC
CASSHPGQSNYGYTF
>TRBJ2-3|-|-|TRBV27
TGTGCCAGCAGTTTACTAACCGGAGGGTCCGTCGATACGCAGTATTTT
CASSLLTGGSVDTQYF
>TRBJ1-3|-|-|TRBV7-8
TGTGCCAGCAGCTTAGCGAACCTTAGGGGGAGTTTATATTTT
CASSLANLRGSLYF
>TRBJ1-2|-|-|TRBV28
TGTGCCAGCAGTCCCTCGGGATTCAGGACCAACTATGGCTACACCTTC
CASSPSGFRTNYGYTF
>TRBJ1-6|-|-|TRBV27
TGTGCCAGCAGTTGGCGAGAAAATAATTCACCCCTCCACTTT
CASSWRENNSPLHF
>TRBJ2-1|-|TRBD1|TRBV3-1/TRBV3-2
TGTGCCAGCAGCCAAGATCCCGGACAGGGAAACAATGAGCAGTTCTTC
CASSQDPGQGNNEQFF
>TRBJ2-1|-|-|TRBV6-2/TRBV6-3
TGTGCCAGCAGTTTACTTGGCTCCTACAATGAGCAGTTCTTC
CASSLLGSYNEQFF
>TRBJ2-7|-|-|TRBV2
TGTGCCAGCAGTGGGTTACCCTACGAGCAGTACTTC
CASSGLPYEQYF
>TRBJ2-5|-|TRBD2|TRBV27
TGTGCCAGCAGCCAGCTAGCGGGAGGAGGAGAGACCCAGTACTTC
CASSQLAGGGETQYF
>TRBJ1-4|-|-|TRBV2
TGTGCCAGCAAAACGACAACTAATGAAAAACTGTTTTTT
CASKTTTNEKLFF
>TRBJ2-1|-|TRBD1|TRBV6-5
TGTGCCAGCAGTTACCACACCGGGACAGACAATGAGCAGTTCTTC
CASSYHTGTDNEQFF
>TRBJ2-5|-|TRBD2|TRBV20-1
TGCAGTGCTAGTACGGGACTAGCGGGACTCGAGACCCAGTACTTC
CSASTGLAGLETQYF
>TRBJ2-3|-|-|TRBV3-1/TRBV3-2
TGTGCCAGCAGCCCTAATGAAGGACGGAGCACAGATACGCAGTATTTT
CASSPNEGRSTDTQYF
>TRBJ2-7|-|TRBD1|TRBV13
TGTGCCAGCAGCACAGGGGGCTACGAGCAGTACTTC
CASSTGGYEQYF
>TRBJ1-6|-|-|TRBV14
TGTGCCAGCAGCCAATCGTCCTCCAATAATTCACCCCTCCACTTT
CASSQSSSNNSPLHF
>TRBJ1-3|-|TRBD1|TRBV3-1/TRBV3-2
TGTGCCAGCAGCCACCCCGGGACAGGCTCTGGAAACACCATATATTTT
CASSHPGTGSGNTIYF
>TRBJ2-1|-|-|TRBV10-3
TGTGCCATCAGTGAGTCGATACATGAGCAGTTCTTC
CAISESIHEQFF
>TRBJ2-7|-|-|TRBV6-5
TGTGCCAGCAGTCCACGGGCGCGGCTTTCCTACGAGCAGTACTTC
CASSPRARLSYEQYF
>TRBJ1-1|-|-|TRBV4-1
TGCGCCAGCAGCCAAGACAGAAACACTGAAGCTTTCTTT
CASSQDRNTEAFF
>TRBJ1-1|-|TRBD1|TRBV18
TGTGCCAGCTCACCACGGACAGGGGGTGGCAACACTGAAGCTTTCTTT
CASSPRTGGGNTEAFF
>TRBJ2-1|-|-|TRBV7-9
TGTGCCAGCAGCTTAGTAGGGGATATTGGAAATGAGCAGTTCTTC
CASSLVGDIGNEQFF
>TRBJ2-7|-|-|TRBV19
TGTGCCAGTAGTGCCCCGGGGCGGGCCGACTACGAGCAGTACTTC
CASSAPGRADYEQYF
>TRBJ2-7|-|-|TRBV2
TGTGCCAGCAGTCTAGCCACGACCTACGAGCAGTACTTC
CASSLATTYEQYF
>TRBJ1-2|-|-|TRBV7-2
TGTGCCAGCAGCTCCCCCCCTACTAACTATGGCTACACCTTC
CASSSPPTNYGYTF
>TRBJ2-7|-|-|TRBV30
TGTGCCTGGAGTGTTGTGACCCCCTACGAGCAGTACTTC
CAWSVVTPYEQYF
>TRBJ2-4|-|-|TRBV2
TGTGCCAGCAGTCCGGGCCAGCTACTAGCCAAAAACATTCAGTACTTC
CASSPGQLLAKNIQYF
>TRBJ1-6|-|TRBD1|TRBV18
TGTGCCAGCTCACAGGGACAGGATAATTCACCCCTCCACTTT
CASSQGQDNSPLHF
>TRBJ1-2|-|-|TRBV12-3/TRBV12-4
TGTGCCAGCAGTTGGGGGACTCTCTATGGCTACACCTTC
CASSWGTLYGYTF
>TRBJ2-2|-|-|TRBV5-1
TGCGCCAGCAGCCCGAGGACCGGGACGAAGACCGGGGAGCTGTTTTTT
CASSPRTGTKTGELFF
>TRBJ2-7|-|-|TRBV5-1
TGCGCCAGCAGCTACGGAGGGGGCTCCTACGAGCAGTACTTC
CASSYGGGSYEQYF
>TRBJ1-3|-|-|TRBV9
TGTGCCAGCAGCGTAGGTGGAAACACCATATATTTT
CASSVGGNTIYF
>TRBJ2-7|-|-|TRBV27
TGTGCCAGCAGTTCACTAGCCGGGTTAGGTTCGTACGAGCAGTACTTC
CASSSLAGLGSYEQYF
>TRBJ1-4|-|-|TRBV5-1
TGCGCCAGCAGGCTTAATGAAAAACTGTTTTTT
CASRLNEKLFF
>TRBJ1-2|-|-|TRBV7-8
TGTGCCAGCAGTTTCGAATGGAGGGGCGCCGAGGGCTACACCTTC
CASSFEWRGAEGYTF
>TRBJ1-5|-|TRBD1|TRBV19
TGTGCCAGTAGTATGGTGTCCGCCGGGACAGGGCTCCGGCAGCCCCAGCATTTT
CASSMVSAGTGLRQPQHF
>TRBJ1-1|-|-|TRBV5-5
TGTGCCAGCAGCTTGGTACAGGCTTCGAACACTGAAGCTTTCTTT
CASSLVQASNTEAFF
>TRBJ2-7|-|-|TRBV3-1/TRBV3-2
TGTGCCAGCAGCCAAGAGTTCTCCTACGAGCAGTACTTC
CASSQEFSYEQYF
>TRBJ2-3|-|TRBD2|TRBV4-1
TGCGCCAGCAGCCAAGATCCTAGCGGGCCGATTGCTGGAGATACGCAGTATTTT
CASSQDPSGPIAGDTQYF
>TRBJ2-2|-|-|TRBV29-1
TGCAGCGCCGGGATTAACACCGGGGAGCTGTTTTTT
CSAGINTGELFF
>TRBJ1-2|-|-|TRBV19
TGTGCCAGTAGTATCACCCGGACAGACTACACCTTC
CASSITRTDYTF
>TRBJ2-1|once|-|TRBV7-2
TGTGCCAGCAGCTTGATTGGGGGCGCGATCGGCAATGAGCAGTTCTTC
CASSLIGGAIGNEQFF
>TRBJ2-2|-|-|TRBV30
TGTGCCTCCCTGGGGGTCGGGGAGCTGTTTTTT
CASLGVGELFF
>TRBJ2-3|-|-|TRBV6-6
TGTGCCAGCAGTTACTCCTTTACAGGGGATACGCAGTATTTT
CASSYSFTGDTQYF
>TRBJ2-1|-|TRBD2|TRBV2
TGTGCCAGCAGTGACCTAGCGGTCATCGTCGGGAATGAGCAGTTCTTC
CASSDLAVIVGNEQFF
>TRBJ1-2|-|-|TRBV4-2
TGTGCCAGCAGCCAAGATAGATCCAGGGCCAACTATGGCTACACCTTC
CASSQDRSRANYGYTF
>TRBJ1-1|once|TRBD1|TRBV19
TGTGCCAGTGCTACAGGGGTTTTTCCTGAAGCTTTCTTT
CASATGVFPEAFF